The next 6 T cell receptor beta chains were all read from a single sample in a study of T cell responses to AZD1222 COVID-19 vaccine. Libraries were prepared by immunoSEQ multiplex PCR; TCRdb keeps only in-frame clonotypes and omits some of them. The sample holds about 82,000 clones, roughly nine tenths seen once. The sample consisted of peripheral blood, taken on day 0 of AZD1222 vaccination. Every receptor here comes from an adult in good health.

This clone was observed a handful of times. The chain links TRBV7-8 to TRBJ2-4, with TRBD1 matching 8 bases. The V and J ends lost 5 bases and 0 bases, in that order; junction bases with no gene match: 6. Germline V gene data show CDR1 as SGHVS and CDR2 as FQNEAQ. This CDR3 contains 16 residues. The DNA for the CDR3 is TGTGCCAGCAGCCCCCTACAGGGGGGAGCCAAAAACATTCAGTACTTC. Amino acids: CASSPLQGGAKNIQYF.

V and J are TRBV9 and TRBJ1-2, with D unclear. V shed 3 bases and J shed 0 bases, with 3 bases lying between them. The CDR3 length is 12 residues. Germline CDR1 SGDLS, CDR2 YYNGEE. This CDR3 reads CASSGTNYGYTF. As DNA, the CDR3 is TGTGCCAGCAGCGGAACTAACTATGGCTACACCTTC.

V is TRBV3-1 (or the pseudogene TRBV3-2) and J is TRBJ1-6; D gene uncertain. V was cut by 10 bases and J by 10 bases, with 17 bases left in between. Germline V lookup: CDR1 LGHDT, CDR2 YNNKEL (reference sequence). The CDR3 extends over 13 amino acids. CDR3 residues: CAISQAPGSPLHF. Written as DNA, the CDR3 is TGTGCCATTTCCCAAGCCCCGGGATCACCCCTCCACTTT.

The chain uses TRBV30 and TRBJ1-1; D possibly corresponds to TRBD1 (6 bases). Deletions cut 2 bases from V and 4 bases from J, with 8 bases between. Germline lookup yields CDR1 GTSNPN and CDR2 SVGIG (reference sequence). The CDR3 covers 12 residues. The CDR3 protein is CAWSQGSTEAFF. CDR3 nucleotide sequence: TGTGCCTGGAGTCAGGGGAGCACTGAAGCTTTCTTT.

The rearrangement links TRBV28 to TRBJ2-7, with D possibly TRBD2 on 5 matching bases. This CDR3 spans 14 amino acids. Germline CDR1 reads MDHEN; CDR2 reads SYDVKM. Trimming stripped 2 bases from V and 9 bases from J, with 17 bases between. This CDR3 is CASSLRGSGSVQYF. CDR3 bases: TGTGCCAGCAGTTTACGAGGGTCCGGGTCGGTGCAGTACTTC.

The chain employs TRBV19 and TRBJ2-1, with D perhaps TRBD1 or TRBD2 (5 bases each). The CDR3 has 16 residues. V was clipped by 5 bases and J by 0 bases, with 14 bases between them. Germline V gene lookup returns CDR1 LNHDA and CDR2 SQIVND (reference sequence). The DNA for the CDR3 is TGTGCCAGTAGTTCGGGGACCTCCAGCTCCTACAATGAGCAGTTCTTC. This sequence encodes CASSSGTSSSYNEQFF.